This T cell receptor (beta chain) was sequenced during a study of CD8 T cells in ankylosing spondylitis. This clonotype was found many times. The antigen remains undetermined. The study's findings and limits: Researchers reportedly found disease-linked clones significantly enriched in matched ankylosing spondylitis synovial fluid. Existing reports had already noted some motif variants in reactive arthritis synovial fluid and blood. The authors found the disease-linked clones to be CD8+ and relatively rare in peripheral blood. Ankylosing spondylitis blood appeared to be characterized by a TCR beta motif of about eight highly homologous variants.

Making the TCR beta libraries involved quantitative 5'-RACE with molecular barcodes. From the 5' RACE reads, TCRdb called clonotypes with MiXCR, one entry per CDR3 protein. The data hold about 220,000 distinct CDR3 sequences, with about 7.3% observed a single time. The CDR3 is 13 residues long. Trimming at V came to 3 bases and at J to 7 bases, leaving 1 base not matched to a gene. CDR1 and CDR2 (germline): ENHRY, SYGVKD. The genes are TRBV10-3 and TRBJ2-1; 9 bases map to TRBD2. The source material was blood, either unsorted or a sorted T cell fraction (not recorded which). The clonotype originates from a male donor with ankylosing spondylitis. CDR3 nucleotide sequence: TGTGCCATCAGTGACCTAGCGGGGAATGAGCAGTTCTTC. Its translation is CAISDLAGNEQFF.